This TCR beta chain comes out of a study of T cells after yellow fever vaccination. General observations from the study: A weaker secondary response peaked on day 5, the primary on day 15. Primary-vaccination clones mostly resurfaced post-booster (96% CD4, about 87% CD8). It was a small share of clonotypes that appeared in both CD4 and CD8 compartments.

The germline gives CDR1 SGHTA, CDR2 FQGNSA. The CDR3 consists of 13 residues. Deletions cut 5 bases from V and 4 bases from J, with 11 bases between. This clonotype has a count of ten or more. Antigen unknown. The authors made TCR cDNA by 5'RACE template switching, adding a universal primer site and UMIs. Each CDR3 protein is one row after TCRdb ran MiXCR on the 5' RACE reads. The repertoire holds 400,000 to 650,000 distinct CDR3 sequences, with 21% as singletons. The V call is TRBV7-2, the J call TRBJ1-2; D remains unclear. Sequencing used PBMCs, obtained 20 to 25 days after the first yellow fever vaccination. This receptor was obtained from a man between 18 and 35 years old who received the YFV17D yellow fever vaccine. The CDR3 nucleotides are TGTGCCAGCAGCCCTACTTCGGGCTATGGCTACACCTTC. It translates to CASSPTSGYGYTF.